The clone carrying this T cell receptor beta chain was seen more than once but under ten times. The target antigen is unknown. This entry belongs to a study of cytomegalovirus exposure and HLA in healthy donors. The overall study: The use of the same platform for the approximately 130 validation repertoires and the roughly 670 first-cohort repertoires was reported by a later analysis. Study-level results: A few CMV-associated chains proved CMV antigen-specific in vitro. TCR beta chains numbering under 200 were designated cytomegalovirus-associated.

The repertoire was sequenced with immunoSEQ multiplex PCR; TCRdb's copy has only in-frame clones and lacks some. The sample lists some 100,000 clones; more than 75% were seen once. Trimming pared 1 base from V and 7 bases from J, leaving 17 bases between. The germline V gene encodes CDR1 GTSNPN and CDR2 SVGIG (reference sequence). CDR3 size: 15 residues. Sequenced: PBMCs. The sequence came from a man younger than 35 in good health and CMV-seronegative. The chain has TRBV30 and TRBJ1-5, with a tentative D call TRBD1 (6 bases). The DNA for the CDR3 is TGTGCCTGGAGTGCCCGACAGGCGGTTCAACAGCCCCAGCATTTT. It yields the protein CAWSARQAVQQPQHF.